Below are 7 T cell receptor beta chains sequenced from a single sample in a study of graft-versus-host responses after intestinal transplantation. The protocol was immunoSEQ multiplex PCR, while the TCRdb copy is restricted to in-frame clones and leaves out a portion. Seen here are about 120,000 clones, 85% to 95% observed once, and the top ten hold more than 2.5%. Antigen specificity for these receptors is unknown. This material consisted of unstimulated CD8+ T cells sorted from spleen or lymph node cells, taken before intestinal transplant. The receptors were sampled from a human donor who received an intestinal transplant.

The chain employs TRBV4-3 and TRBJ1-2, with TRBD1 matching 7 bases. The germline gives CDR1 LGHNA, CDR2 YSLEER. The CDR3 consists of 14 residues. J was trimmed by 12 bases and V by 3 bases; bases with no gene match: 13. The CDR3 DNA follows: TGCGCCAGCAGCCACTATCACAGGGGAGGAAGGAACACCTTC. It is translated as CASSHYHRGGRNTF.

This chain links TRBV19 with TRBJ2-7; weak D call: TRBD1 (5 bases). The V gene's germline CDR1 is LNHDA and CDR2 SQIVND (reference sequence). CDR3 length: 13 amino acids. Trimming removed 2 bases at V and 0 bases at J, with 5 bases between. The CDR3 sequence: CASSITGSYEQYF. The DNA for the CDR3 is TGTGCCAGTAGTATAACAGGCTCCTACGAGCAGTACTTC.

The chain has TRBV7-9 and TRBJ1-2, with 7 bases aligning to TRBD1. The CDR3 has 14 amino acids. CDR1 SEHNR and CDR2 FQNEAQ come from the germline V gene (reference sequence). J gave up 8 bases and V 5 bases, and 11 bases lay outside the gene matches. The CDR3 nucleotides are TGTGCCAGCAGCATGAATGGACAGGTCTTGGGCTACACCTTC. It is translated as CASSMNGQVLGYTF.

This chain uses TRBV13 with TRBJ2-7, with D possibly matching TRBD2 (6 bases). The V and J ends lost 2 bases and 5 bases respectively, with 13 bases between them. The V gene's germline CDR1 is PRHDT and CDR2 FYEKMQ (reference sequence). This CDR3 has 14 residues. CDR3 residues: CASSLRRGTNEQYF. As DNA, the CDR3 is TGTGCCAGCAGCTTACGTCGGGGGACGAACGAGCAGTACTTC. Together with reference TRBV13 and TRBJ2-7, the CDR3 gives the full variable domain: AAGVIQSPRHLIKEKRETATLKCYPIPRHDTVYWYQQGPGQDPQFLISFYEKMQSDKGSIPDRFSAQQFSDYHSELNMSSLELGDSALYFCASSLRRGTNEQYFGPGTRLTVT.

The genes are TRBV21-1 and TRBJ2-5; TRBD2, the D gene given by the table, was not confirmed from the DNA. TRBV21-1 is labeled a pseudogene. CDR3 length: 13 amino acids. The DNA for the CDR3 is TGTGCCAGCAGCAAAGGAGTGAGGAAGACCCAGTACTTC. It translates to CASSKGVRKTQYF.

A single count supports this clone. This sequence joins TRBV4-3 and TRBJ1-4; maybe TRBD1 (5 bases). This CDR3 is built from 13 residues. The V end was cut by 1 base, the J end by 15 bases, with 15 bases between. Germline V gene data show CDR1 as LGHNA and CDR2 as YSLEER. CDR3 residues: CASSQGLIQEVFF. The CDR3, as DNA: TGCGCCAGCAGCCAAGGGTTAATACAGGAGGTGTTTTTT.

This chain uses TRBV7-8 with TRBJ2-1; 9 positions match TRBD1. This CDR3 region has 15 residues. With 6 bases clipped from V and 7 bases from J, the junction kept 10 bases outside the gene matches. From germline, CDR1 is SGHVS and CDR2 FQNEAQ. The CDR3 bases are TGTGCCAGCAGGCAAAACCTACAGGGGGCAAATGAGCAGTTCTTC. Translation gives CASRQNLQGANEQFF.